The 28 T cell receptor beta chains below come from one sample, sequenced in a study of tumor-infiltrating lymphocytes in primary liver carcinoma. Priming with a constant-region primer yielded TCR beta cDNA from roughly 490 ng total RNA. Libraries of TCR beta came from three nested multiplex PCR rounds with slightly modified ARM-PCR. TRBV1-TRBV30 forward and Cbeta reverse primers drove the first two approximately 10-cycle rounds. TCRdb used MiXCR to reprocess the multiplex PCR reads, holding one entry per CDR3 protein. The sample holds nearly 200,000 distinct CDR3 sequences; 65% are singletons and the top ten take 7% to 8.5%. Blood RNA was derived from unsorted whole blood, and germline DNA was extracted too. Sequencing input: peripheral blood. Every receptor here comes from a woman aged 60-75 years with primary liver carcinoma and hepatitis B virus infection.

About this clonotype: Mismatch with germline at one junction end may stem from a read error. The chain links TRBV5-6 to TRBJ2-1, with D possibly being TRBD2 (6 bases). Germline V CDR1 and CDR2: SGHDT, YYEEEE. This CDR3 has 15 residues. CDR3 sequence: CASRDRGNFYNKQFF. DNA of the CDR3: TGTGCCAGCCGAGACCGGGGGAACTTTTACAATAAGCAGTTCTTC.

The rearrangement uses TRBV28 and TRBJ2-5, with D hard to call. This CDR3 is built from 14 residues. Per germline, CDR1 MDHEN and CDR2 SYDVKM. Trimming stripped 9 bases from V and 4 bases from J, with 18 bases between. The CDR3 loop reads CASSGLGSGETQYF. The CDR3, as DNA: TGTGCCAGTAGTGGTTTAGGTTCGGGAGAGACCCAGTACTTC.

In regard to this clonotype: A junction boundary mismatches the germline segment, possibly from a read error. The rearrangement uses TRBV6-5 and TRBJ2-1, with D perhaps matching TRBD2 (6 bases). Germline V gene data show CDR1 as MNHEY and CDR2 as SVGAGI. The CDR3 covers 16 residues. CDR3 amino acids: CASSSAGLSSNNEQFF. As DNA, the CDR3 is TGTGCCAGCAGTTCTGCGGGGCTTAGCTCCAACAATGAGCAGTTCTTC.

This clonotype has only a few counts. One junction end disagrees with the germline gene, perhaps due to a read error. V and J are TRBV29-1 and TRBJ2-1, with 7 positions matching TRBD1. Germline V gene lookup returns CDR1 SQVTM and CDR2 ANQGSEA. The CDR3 has 11 amino acids. As DNA, the CDR3 is TGCAGTGCGGACAGGTACATTGAGCAGTTCTTC. Its translation: CSADRYIEQFF.

The CDR3 sequence: CASGYDAMVSPQHF. The CDR3 region has the DNA TGTGCTAGTGGTTATGATGCGATGGTCTCCCCCCAGCATTTT. The chain carries TRBV12-5 and TRBJ1-5, with D unresolved. V lost 4 bases, J lost 10 bases, and 17 bases lay in between. This CDR3 contains 14 residues. The V gene's germline CDR1 is LGHNT and CDR2 FRNRAP. Combining the CDR3 with reference TRBV12-5 and TRBJ1-5 gives the whole variable domain DARVTQTPRHKVTEMGQEVTMRCQPILGHNTVFWYRQTMMQGLELLAYFRNRAPLDDSGMPKDRFSAEMPDATLATLKIQPSEPRDSAVYFCASGYDAMVSPQHFGDGTRLSIL.

The chain recombines TRBV1 with TRBJ1-3. TRBV1 is noted as a pseudogene. This CDR3 region has 14 residues. The CDR3 region has the DNA TGCACATCCGAGAGTTACCCCTATGGAAACACCGTATATTTT. It translates to CTSESYPYGNTVYF.

In its sample, this clonotype is medium-sized (0.01 to 0.1%). This sequence joins TRBV11-2 and TRBJ2-3; D possibly corresponds to TRBD2 (5 bases). The V gene's germline CDR1 is SGHAT and CDR2 FQNNGV. CDR3 length: 13 amino acids. V lost 5 bases to trimming and J lost 5 bases, with 11 bases between them. The CDR3 protein is CASSKRLLDTQYF. The CDR3 bases are TGTGCCAGCAGCAAGAGACTACTAGATACGCAGTATTTT.

V and J are TRBV11-3 and TRBJ1-6; TRBD1 might be the D (6 bases). CDR1 and CDR2 (germline): SGHNT, YENEEA. Trimming removed 3 bases from V and 9 bases from J, with 21 bases in between. The CDR3 has 17 amino acids. This CDR3 is CASSFAGRGDCGSPLHF. The CDR3 bases are TGTGCCAGCAGCTTCGCCGGGAGGGGGGACTGTGGTTCACCCCTCCACTTT.

This clonotype was seen repeatedly, ten times or more. The chain couples TRBV29-1 to TRBJ1-2; tentatively, D is TRBD1 (6 bases). From germline, CDR1 is SQVTM and CDR2 ANQGSEA. Trimming took 5 bases from V and 3 from J, leaving 10 bases between them. CDR3 length: 12 amino acids. CDR3 loop: CSVLQGDYGYTF. CDR3 sequence (DNA): TGCAGCGTTTTACAGGGAGACTATGGCTACACCTTC.

The table lists this clonotype with many counts. The chain uses TRBV2 and TRBJ2-4, with D unclear. Trimming cost V 3 bases and J 13 bases, with 10 bases left between them. The CDR3 has 11 residues. CDR1 and CDR2 (germline): SNHLY, FYNNEI. The CDR3 DNA reads as TGTGCCAGCAGTGATGGGTCAAACCAGTACTTC. This sequence encodes CASSDGSNQYF. The complete variable domain, with remaining parts taken from reference TRBV2 and TRBJ2-4, reads EPEVTQTPSHQVTQMGQEVILRCVPISNHLYFYWYRQILGQKVEFLVSFYNNEISEKSEIFDDQFSVERPDGSNFTLKIRSTKLEDSAMYFCASSDGSNQYFGAGTRLSVL.

This clonotype was observed at least ten times. This sequence joins TRBV14 and TRBJ2-1; tentatively, D is TRBD1 (6 bases). Trimming shortened V by 3 bases and J by 9 bases, and 15 bases separated the two germline ends. Germline CDR1 reads SGHDN; CDR2 reads FVKESK. This CDR3 is 14 amino acids long. The CDR3 sequence: CASSHQDSWTEQFF. DNA for the CDR3: TGTGCCAGCAGCCACCAGGACAGTTGGACTGAGCAGTTCTTC. The full variable domain, its missing parts supplied by reference TRBV14 and TRBJ2-1, is EAGVTQFPSHSVIEKGQTVTLRCDPISGHDNLYWYRRVMGKEIKFLLHFVKESKQDESGMPNNRFLAERTGGTYSTLKVQPAELEDSGVYFCASSHQDSWTEQFFGPGTRLTVL.

About this clonotype: A read error may produce the germline difference seen at one junction end. The V and J genes are TRBV6-2 or TRBV6-3 and TRBJ2-1; TRBD1 aligns across 10 bases. Germline V gene data show CDR1 as MNHEY and CDR2 as SVGEGT. CDR3 length equals 17 residues. The CDR3 reads CASIYLIGDRGHNEQFF. In nucleotides, the CDR3 is TGTGCAAGCATTTACCTTATAGGGGACAGGGGTCACAATGAGCAGTTCTTC.

A note on this clonotype: The junction shows a germline mismatch at one end, possibly a read error. The chain recombines TRBV5-4 with TRBJ2-2; TRBD2 might be the D (6 bases). The CDR3 sequence is 13 residues long. Per the germline V gene, CDR1 is SGHNT and CDR2 is YYREEE (reference sequence). CDR3 region: CASSPTSTGEPFF. CDR3 nucleotide sequence: TGTGCCAGCAGCCCCACTAGCACCGGGGAGCCGTTTTTT.

In the case of this clonotype: The junction and the germline gene differ at one end; a read error may be behind it. This chain links TRBV11-2 with TRBJ2-7, with 8 bases that match TRBD2. CDR1 and CDR2 (germline): SGHAT, FQNNGV. The CDR3 extends over 15 amino acids. Here the CDR3 reads CASSIDRGLVPGQYF. DNA for the CDR3: TGTGCCAGCAGCATAGATAGGGGACTAGTTCCCGGACAGTACTTC.

Points on this clonotype: At one end the junction does not follow the germline gene, possibly because of a read error. The chain is built from TRBV11-2 and TRBJ2-3; D unresolved. Germline V gene sequence: CDR1 SGHAT, CDR2 FQNNGV. The CDR3 extends over 15 amino acids. CDR3 sequence (DNA): TGTGCCAGCAGCTCCCATGGCTTTAGTACAGATGCGCAGTATTTT. The encoded protein is CASSSHGFSTDAQYF. The whole variable domain, remainder taken from reference TRBV11-2 and TRBJ2-3, is EAGVAQSPRYKIIEKRQSVAFWCNPISGHATLYWYQQILGQGPKLLIQFQNNGVVDDSQLPKDRFSAERLKGVDSTLKIQPAKLEDSAVYLCASSSHGFSTDAQYFGPGTRLTVL.

The rearrangement joins TRBV12-3 or TRBV12-4 to TRBJ2-7, with D maybe TRBD2 (6 bases). The CDR3 is 14 residues long. Between the trimmed V and J ends, which lost 6 bases and 4 bases, there was a span of 16 bases. Here the CDR3 reads CASSIPGLPYEQYF. As DNA, the CDR3 is TGTGCCAGCAGCATCCCGGGACTCCCATACGAGCAGTACTTC.

The rearrangement joins TRBV6-5 to TRBJ1-2, with D possibly being TRBD1 (6 bases). Germline V CDR1 and CDR2: MNHEY, SVGAGI. CDR3 length: 15 residues. This chain's CDR3 is CVGRGAGQANYGYTF. CDR3 coding DNA: TGTGTCGGCAGAGGAGCGGGACAAGCAAACTATGGCTACACCTTC.

Of note for this clonotype: One end of the junction varies from germline; a read error may be responsible. V gene TRBV4-1 combines with J gene TRBJ2-5, with TRBD1 as a possible D gene (5 bases). The CDR3 runs 15 residues. Per germline, CDR1 MGHRA and CDR2 YSYEKL. In nucleotides, the CDR3 is TGCGCCAGCAGTCAAGAAGGAAGGGGTGAAGAGACCCAGCACTTC. It is translated as CASSQEGRGEETQHF.

The sample holds many counts of this clonotype. The chain uses TRBV13 and TRBJ2-3; no clear D gene. Between the trimmed V and J ends, which lost 5 bases and 3 bases, there was a span of 12 bases. This CDR3 has 14 amino acids. Germline V lookup: CDR1 PRHDT, CDR2 FYEKMQ (reference sequence). The CDR3 loop is CASSPLGLTDTQYF. The CDR3 DNA follows: TGTGCCAGCAGCCCGCTAGGTCTTACAGATACGCAGTATTTT.

To note about this clonotype: At one boundary the junction diverges from the germline segment, which might be a read error. CDR3: CVSSFRIAGATGELFF. CDR3 nucleotides: TGTGTCAGCAGTTTCCGGATAGCGGGGGCCACCGGGGAGCTGTTTTTT. V gene TRBV27 combines with J gene TRBJ2-2, with TRBD2 identical over 9 bases. This CDR3 is built from 16 residues. Germline V lookup: CDR1 MNHEY, CDR2 SMNVEV (reference sequence).

A word on this clonotype: The conserved closing phenylalanine or tryptophan is absent in this CDR3, likely reflecting a read error. The chain links TRBV29-1 to TRBJ2-2; either TRBD1 or TRBD2 may supply D (5 bases each). Trimming shortened V by 6 bases and J by 7 bases, and 15 bases separated the two germline ends. CDR1 and CDR2 from the germline V gene are SQVTM and ANQGSEA. This CDR3 has 13 amino acids. CDR3 sequence: CSVPDWGIGELFY. The CDR3 bases are TGCAGCGTGCCAGACTGGGGGATCGGGGAGCTGTTTTAT.

This clonotype was seen only a few times. The J gene is TRBJ2-1, the V gene TRBV7-9; 9 nucleotides line up with TRBD2. The V gene end was trimmed by 3 bases and the J gene end by 9 bases; junction bases not matched to a gene: 9. This CDR3 region has 15 residues. CDR1 and CDR2 (germline): SEHNR, FQNEAQ (reference sequence). CDR3 sequence: CASSLISGRFGEQFF. In DNA, the CDR3 is TGTGCCAGCAGCTTGATTAGCGGGAGATTTGGTGAGCAGTTCTTC.

The chain couples TRBV11-2 to TRBJ2-7; D unresolved. CDR3 length equals 11 residues. Germline V gene sequence: CDR1 SGHAT, CDR2 FQNNGV. V gave up 5 bases and J gave up 6 bases, with 8 bases separating them. As DNA, the CDR3 is TGTGCCAGCAGCGACGGCACCGAGCAGTACTTC. This sequence encodes CASSDGTEQYF.

With respect to this clonotype: Because it lacks the conserved phenylalanine or tryptophan at the end, this CDR3 is likely a read error. The V and J genes are TRBV4-1 and TRBJ2-2; no clear D gene. Germline-derived CDR1 and CDR2 are MGHRA and YSYEKL. With 4 bases removed from V and 0 bases from J, the gap between germline ends came to 12 bases. The CDR3 consists of 16 residues. CDR3 DNA: TGCGCCAGCAGCCGAGATCAGGCGGCGAACACCGGGGAGCTGTTTGTT. The encoded protein is CASSRDQAANTGELFV.

This clonotype was seen repeatedly, ten times or more. This rearrangement joins TRBV6-1 to TRBJ2-7, with no clear D. The germline gives CDR1 MNHNS, CDR2 SASEGT. This CDR3 is 11 amino acids long. V lost 7 bases and J 3 bases, leaving 7 bases between the germline ends. The CDR3 reads CASIINYEQYF. The CDR3 nucleotides are TGTGCCAGCATCATAAACTACGAGCAGTACTTC.

The sample holds a few counts of this clonotype. The V and J genes are TRBV5-4 and TRBJ2-5, with D possibly matching TRBD2 (6 bases). Germline V CDR1 and CDR2: SGHNT, YYREEE (reference sequence). V dropped 2 bases and J dropped 3 bases, with 11 bases sitting between them. The CDR3 sequence is 14 residues long. The CDR3 DNA follows: TGTGCCAGCAGCTTTTTCGGGGGAGAAGAGACCCAGTACTTC. Residues: CASSFFGGEETQYF.

This clonotype was observed many times. The J gene is TRBJ2-1, the V gene TRBV4-1; 10 bases map to TRBD1. The CDR3 has 14 residues. Germline V gene data show CDR1 as MGHRA and CDR2 as YSYEKL. Trimming cost V 4 bases and J 5 bases; bases outside gene matches: 2. CDR3 amino acids: CASSLDRGHNEQFF. The CDR3 nucleotides read TGCGCCAGCAGCCTTGACAGGGGGCACAATGAGCAGTTCTTC.

In regard to this clonotype: Just one base apart from a much larger clone, this may be a read error. The chain combines TRBV6-1 with TRBJ2-5, with TRBD2 matching over 8 bases. CDR1 is MNHNS, CDR2 SASEGT, per germline. The CDR3 length is 14 residues. J was trimmed by 4 bases and V by 6 bases; bases with no gene match: 7. The CDR3 protein is CASRSGRRRETQYF. DNA of the CDR3: TGTGCCAGCAGAAGCGGGAGAAGGCGAGAGACCCAGTACTTC.